The table lists the clone carrying this TCR beta chain with a count of one. Its specificity is not known. Samples were sequenced at Survey level, maximum 500,000 reads. TCRdb keeps only in-frame clones here, not all; method: immunoSEQ multiplex PCR. Among 36,000 or so clones, roughly 73% were seen once, and the ten largest hold 0.74%. This entry is derived from a study of pediatric ulcerative colitis. General study results and limits: Total lymphocyte DNA, not sorted subsets, was the template. Clonal expansions reduced rectal repertoire diversity in acute severe colitis.

The rectum was sampled with one to two pinch biopsies at colonoscopy. Sequenced sample: gut tissue. The sequence was collected from a boy between 5 and 17 years old with moderate ulcerative colitis.

The CDR3 DNA reads TGTGCCAGCAGCTTGGGGATTAGCTCCTACGAGCAGTACTTC. Encoded protein: CASSLGISSYEQYF. V and J are TRBV5-4 and TRBJ2-7; D is unclear. Germline CDR1 is SGHNT and CDR2 is YYREEE (reference sequence). Trimming pared 0 bases from V and 0 bases from J, leaving 7 bases between. The CDR3 extends over 14 amino acids. Variable domain in full (rest from reference TRBV5-4 and TRBJ2-7): ETGVTQSPTHLIKTRGQQVTLRCSSQSGHNTVSWYQQALGQGPQFIFQYYREEENGRGNFPPRFSGLQFPNYSSELNVNALELDDSALYLCASSLGISSYEQYFGPGTRLTVT.